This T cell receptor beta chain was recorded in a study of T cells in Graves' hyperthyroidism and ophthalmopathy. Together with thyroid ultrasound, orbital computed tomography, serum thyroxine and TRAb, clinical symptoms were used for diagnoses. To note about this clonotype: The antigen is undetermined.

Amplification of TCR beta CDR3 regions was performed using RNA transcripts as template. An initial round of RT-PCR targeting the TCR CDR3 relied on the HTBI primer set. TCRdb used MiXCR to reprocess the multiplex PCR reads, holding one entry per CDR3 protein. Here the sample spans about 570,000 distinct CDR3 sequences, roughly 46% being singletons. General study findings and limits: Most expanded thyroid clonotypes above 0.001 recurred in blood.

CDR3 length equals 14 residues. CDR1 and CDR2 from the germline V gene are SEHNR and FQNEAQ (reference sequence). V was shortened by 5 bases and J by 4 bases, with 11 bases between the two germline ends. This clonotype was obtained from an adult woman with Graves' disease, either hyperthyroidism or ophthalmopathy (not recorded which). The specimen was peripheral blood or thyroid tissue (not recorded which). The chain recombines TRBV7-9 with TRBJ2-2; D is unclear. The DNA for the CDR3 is TGTGCCAGCAGCGATGTCCGGAGCACCGGGGAGCTGTTTTTT. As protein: CASSDVRSTGELFF. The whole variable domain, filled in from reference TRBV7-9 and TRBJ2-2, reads DTGVSQNPRHKITKRGQNVTFRCDPISEHNRLYWYRQTLGQGPEFLTYFQNEAQLEKSRLLSDRFSAERPKGSFSTLEIQRTEQGDSAMYLCASSDVRSTGELFFGEGSRLTVL.